This TCR beta chain was found in a study of blood T cell repertoires in COVID-19. Only in-frame clones appear in the TCRdb table, and some are missing; sequencing was by immunoSEQ multiplex PCR. The table records around 370,000 clones, around 91% of them present only once. Trimming stripped 0 bases from V and 2 bases from J, with 11 bases between. The CDR3 spans 15 residues. CDR1 and CDR2 (germline): SGHTS, YDEGEE. This rearrangement joins TRBV5-8 to TRBJ2-5; TRBD2 is a possible D gene (6 bases). This TCR was recovered from a young man with active or convalescent COVID-19. The sequencing sample was made of peripheral blood. This chain's CDR3 is CASSLGYGTQETQYF. CDR3 sequence (DNA): TGTGCCAGCAGCTTGGGATATGGGACTCAAGAGACCCAGTACTTC.